This TCR beta chain was sequenced in a study of shared clonotypes between healthy human individuals. The naive CD8 subset, CD45RO-negative cells positively selected for CCR7, excluded terminally differentiated effector memory CD45RA+ cells. V lost 1 base and J lost 2, with 24 bases in between. This CDR3 is built from 19 residues. CDR1 and CDR2 (germline): MNHEY, SMNVEV (reference sequence). Original analysis: Filtering differed because ImmunoSEQ produced junction-only sequences that carried no quality scores. Here immunoSEQ multiplex PCR was the method, and the copy in TCRdb shows in-frame clones only, minus some. V, J and clone size reflect that table, while D and trimming were determined from the DNA. The sample yields millions of clones, roughly 91% seen once. As for this clone: What it binds is unknown.

Overall study results and limits: Sampling was confined to blood; repertoires within tissues likely differ.

The J gene is TRBJ2-7, the V gene TRBV27; TRBD2 is a possible D gene (6 bases). Material: naive CD8+ T cells from PBMCs. The clonotype was recovered from a man between 18 and 35 years old in good health. Some clones in this sample may be carry-over from other donors' samples. CDR3 nucleotide sequence: TGTGCCAGCAGTTTATTACAACTAACGACCCGGGAGATCCCCTACGAGCAGTACTTC. Protein sequence: CASSLLQLTTREIPYEQYF.